The 27 T cell receptor beta chains below come from one sample, sequenced in a study of shared clonotypes between healthy human individuals (dated by TCRdb to 2018 to 2021). The receptor library was made with the immunoSEQ multiplex PCR assay. In its TCRdb copy, this immuneACCESS table keeps in-frame sequences only and misses some clones. Where compared with another copy, unresolved V genes explain less than half of these, and the others have no known cause. Within this sample are 2 million to 2.5 million clones, with around 92% of them counted one time only. Around 0.35% of the sample is held by the ten biggest clonotypes. The source material was naive CD4+ T cells from PBMCs. The label giving this sample's cell subset or site can be read as: CD45RA+ positively selected. Every receptor here comes from a man aged 18 to 30 in good health. Some clones in this sample may be carry-over from other donors' samples.

The gene calls are TRBV28 and TRBJ1-4, with D maybe TRBD1 (5 bases). The CDR3 runs to 17 residues. Between the trimmed V and J ends, which lost 1 base and 0 bases, there was a span of 12 bases. The V gene's germline CDR1 is MDHEN and CDR2 SYDVKM. The CDR3 spells CASSLLPGGATNEKLFF. CDR3 coding DNA: TGTGCCAGCAGTTTATTACCGGGGGGGGCAACTAATGAAAAACTGTTTTTT.

As concerns this clone: The same CDR3 is also encoded by other DNA sequences in this sample. The gene calls are TRBV28 and TRBJ2-7; 8 nucleotides match TRBD2. Germline lookup yields CDR1 MDHEN and CDR2 SYDVKM. CDR3 size: 14 residues. Trimming cost V 2 bases and J 3 bases; bases outside gene matches: 3. CDR3 sequence (DNA): TGTGCCAGCAGTTTAACTAGCGGATACTACGAGCAGTACTTC. Translating it yields CASSLTSGYYEQYF.

The rearrangement uses TRBV11-3 and TRBJ2-3; 12 bases are shared with TRBD2. V dropped 5 bases and J dropped 3; count of bases not matched to a gene: 3. From germline, CDR1 is SGHNT and CDR2 YENEEA. This CDR3 region has 15 residues. CDR3 DNA: TGTGCCAGCAGCCGAGGGACTAGCGGGACAGATACGCAGTATTTT. This gives the protein CASSRGTSGTDTQYF.

The chain couples TRBV5-1 to TRBJ2-5; 8 bases align to TRBD2. Trimming removed 2 bases from V and 1 base from J; junction bases left unmatched: 4. The CDR3 covers 15 residues. Looked up from germline, CDR1 is SGHRS and CDR2 is YFSETQ. As DNA, the CDR3 is TGCGCCAGCAGCTTCTCCACTAGCGGCCAAGAGACCCAGTACTTC. Translation: CASSFSTSGQETQYF.

This sequence joins TRBV11-2 and TRBJ2-7, with unresolved D. This CDR3 has 14 residues. The ends were cut back, 0 bases at V and 1 base at J, with 7 bases in the middle. Germline V gives CDR1 SGHAT, CDR2 FQNNGV. The CDR3 here is CASSLDPTSYEQYF. The CDR3 bases are TGTGCCAGCAGCTTAGACCCGACTTCCTACGAGCAGTACTTC.

This sequence joins TRBV9 and TRBJ2-5; 14 nucleotides agree with TRBD2. J lost 5 bases, V lost 4 bases, and 7 bases had no gene match. The germline gives CDR1 SGDLS, CDR2 YYNGEE. This CDR3 spans 16 amino acids. In nucleotides, the CDR3 is TGTGCCAGCAGCTCGACTAGCGGGAGGGGATGGGAGACCCAGTACTTC. Protein: CASSSTSGRGWETQYF.

The rearrangement uses TRBV5-4 and TRBJ2-5, with 14 bases that match TRBD2. CDR1 and CDR2 from the germline V gene are SGHNT and YYREEE (reference sequence). V gave up 4 bases and J gave up 0 bases; unmatched junction bases: 5. The CDR3 runs 17 residues. The DNA of the CDR3 is TGTGCCAGCAGCGTAGGACTAGCGGGAGGTTACCAAGAGACCCAGTACTTC. It translates to CASSVGLAGGYQETQYF.

The rearrangement joins TRBV4-2 to TRBJ2-1; TRBD1 matches 11 bases. This CDR3 has 17 residues. The V gene's germline CDR1 is LGHNA and CDR2 YNFKEQ. V lost 0 bases, J lost 0 bases, and 1 base stayed unmatched. The CDR3 region has the DNA TGTGCCAGCAGCCAAGATGGGACAGGGGGCTCCTACAATGAGCAGTTCTTC. As protein: CASSQDGTGGSYNEQFF.

This rearrangement joins TRBV6-5 to TRBJ2-5; 7 bases match TRBD2. Gene TRBJ2-7 matches the end of the DNA better, so the J call may be wrong. CDR3 length: 13 amino acids. CDR1 is MNHEY and CDR2 is SVGAGI in the germline V gene. The CDR3 loop reads CASSSGLIYEQYF. The CDR3 nucleotides read TGTGCCAGCAGTTCGGGACTAATATACGAGCAGTACTTC.

The chain joins TRBV6-1 to TRBJ1-4; D remains unclear. CDR1 and CDR2 from the germline V gene are MNHNS and SASEGT. This CDR3 has 15 residues. V lost 4 bases and J 3 bases, leaving 12 bases between the germline ends. The CDR3 nucleotides are TGTGCCAGCAGTGTTGTTGGCAGGTCTAATGAAAAACTGTTTTTT. It is translated as CASSVVGRSNEKLFF.

This chain links TRBV5-4 with TRBJ2-4; weak D call: TRBD1 (5 bases). V lost 0 bases and J lost 8, with 12 bases in between. This CDR3 spans 14 amino acids. CDR1 and CDR2 from the germline V gene are SGHNT and YYREEE (reference sequence). The CDR3 sequence is CASSLGQSRDIQYF. The DNA of the CDR3 is TGTGCCAGCAGCTTGGGACAGAGTAGAGACATTCAGTACTTC.

V usage is TRBV7-3 and J usage is TRBJ2-1; 10 nucleotides agree with TRBD2. V was pared by 1 base and J by 14 bases, with 5 bases of the junction left unmatched. CDR1 and CDR2 (germline): SGHTA, FQGTGA. The CDR3 consists of 13 residues. CDR3 region: CASSLNQLAGKFF. CDR3 sequence (DNA): TGTGCCAGCAGCTTAAATCAACTAGCGGGAAAGTTCTTC.

The V and J genes are TRBV18 and TRBJ1-4; 8 bases agree with TRBD1. The CDR3 sequence is 15 residues long. J was trimmed by 8 bases and V by 3 bases; bases with no gene match: 8. The germline V gene has CDR1 KGHSH and CDR2 LQKENI. The CDR3 region is CASSPGASGGEKLFF. In nucleotides, the CDR3 is TGTGCCAGCTCACCTGGTGCTTCAGGGGGCGAAAAACTGTTTTTT.

The chain is built from TRBV7-2 and TRBJ2-2; D possibly matches TRBD1 or TRBD2 (5 bases each). The germline V gene has CDR1 SGHTA and CDR2 FQGNSA. CDR3 length: 11 residues. Trimming removed 3 bases at V and 16 bases at J, with 12 bases between. The CDR3 DNA is TGTGCCAGCAGCTTGGACGGGACCCCGTTTTTT. This sequence encodes CASSLDGTPFF. Full variable domain (outside the CDR3, taken from reference TRBV7-2 and TRBJ2-2): GAGVSQSPSNKVTEKGKDVELRCDPISGHTALYWYRQSLGQGLEFLIYFQGNSAPDKSGLPSDRFSAERTGGSVSTLTIQRTQQEDSAVYLCASSLDGTPFFGEGSRLTVL.

This clone has a single count. This chain connects TRBV5-1 to TRBJ2-7; 9 bases align to TRBD2. Germline V gene lookup returns CDR1 SGHRS and CDR2 YFSETQ. The CDR3 has 20 residues. After removal of 0 bases from V and 0 bases from J, the junction contained 16 bases not matched to a gene. The DNA for the CDR3 is TGCGCCAGCAGCTTGGGGCCTGCACCCCTAGCGGGGTTAAGCTCCTACGAGCAGTACTTC. Protein sequence: CASSLGPAPLAGLSSYEQYF.

J is TRBJ2-7 and V is TRBV6-6; D may be TRBD2 (6 bases). The CDR3 length is 16 residues. Germline V gene sequence: CDR1 MNHNY, CDR2 SVGAGI (reference sequence). The V gene lost 4 bases and the J gene lost 3 bases, with 19 bases spanning the gap. The CDR3 DNA reads TGTGCCAGCAGTTTCCGCGAGACTAGACTGAACTACGAGCAGTACTTC. Translation gives CASSFRETRLNYEQYF.

This clone was picked up one time. The V call is TRBV5-4, the J call TRBJ2-2; the match to TRBD1 covers 7 bases. Per the germline V gene, CDR1 is SGHNT and CDR2 is YYREEE (reference sequence). The trim removed 4 bases at V and 1 base at J, leaving 10 bases unmatched. The CDR3 has 17 residues. This chain's CDR3 is CASSPTGPGRNTGELFF. Here the CDR3 DNA reads TGTGCCAGCAGCCCGACAGGGCCCGGGCGGAACACCGGGGAGCTGTTTTTT.

The chain employs TRBV15 and TRBJ1-2; 9 positions match TRBD1. CDR3 size: 15 residues. J lost 3 bases, V lost 3 bases, and 5 bases had no gene match. Germline V gene sequence: CDR1 LNHNV, CDR2 YYDKDF (reference sequence). The CDR3 protein is CATSSKGTGHYGYTF. CDR3 nucleotides: TGTGCCACCAGCAGCAAAGGGACAGGGCACTATGGCTACACCTTC.

The J gene is TRBJ2-3, the V gene TRBV18; a possible D gene is TRBD1 (6 bases). V lost 3 bases and J 0 bases, leaving 10 bases between the germline ends. The CDR3 is made up of 15 amino acids. The V gene's germline CDR1 is KGHSH and CDR2 LQKENI. In DNA, the CDR3 is TGTGCCAGCTCACCGGAACAGGGAAGCACAGATACGCAGTATTTT. It codes for CASSPEQGSTDTQYF.

The chain links TRBV7-9 to TRBJ2-3, with 7 positions matching TRBD1. V lost 8 bases to trimming and J lost 3 bases; unmatched junction nucleotides: 2. This CDR3 is built from 12 residues. CDR1 SEHNR and CDR2 FQNEAQ come from the germline V gene (reference sequence). CDR3 nucleotide sequence: TGTGCCAGCCGACAGGGTACAGATACGCAGTATTTT. This translates into CASRQGTDTQYF.

The rearrangement uses TRBV5-6 and TRBJ2-5; D is perhaps TRBD2 (5 bases). Germline V lookup: CDR1 SGHDT, CDR2 YYEEEE. The CDR3 has 14 amino acids. V was trimmed by 5 bases and J by 5 bases, leaving 16 bases between them. The CDR3 loop is CASSRTGAGETQYF. In DNA, the CDR3 is TGTGCCAGCAGTCGAACCGGTGCGGGCGAGACCCAGTACTTC.

This chain joins TRBV27 and TRBJ2-7; TRBD1 matches at 9 bases. V lost 8 bases, J lost 5 bases, and 10 bases stayed unmatched. The CDR3 is 14 residues long. Per the germline V gene, CDR1 is MNHEY and CDR2 is SMNVEV (reference sequence). CDR3 loop: CASAVGTGLHEQYF. In nucleotides, the CDR3 is TGTGCCAGCGCTGTGGGGACAGGGCTCCACGAGCAGTACTTC.

This clone was detected once. The chain uses TRBV5-6 and TRBJ2-7, with D possibly matching TRBD1 (5 bases). The CDR3 sequence is 13 residues long. Trimming cost V 4 bases and J 3 bases, with 11 bases left between them. Germline CDR1 is SGHDT and CDR2 is YYEEEE. CDR3 sequence: CASSTRESYEQYF. CDR3 DNA: TGTGCCAGCAGCACCAGGGAAAGCTACGAGCAGTACTTC.

The CDR3 region is CASSPGGDYEQYF. DNA for the CDR3: TGTGCCAGCTCACCGGGGGGGGACTACGAGCAGTACTTC. The chain carries TRBV18 and TRBJ2-7, with 7 positions matching TRBD2. J lost 3 bases, V lost 3 bases, and 2 bases had no gene match. The CDR3 covers 13 residues. Germline CDR1 reads KGHSH; CDR2 reads LQKENI.

CDR3 amino acids: CASSSRSAGELFF. CDR3 in DNA: TGTGCCAGCAGCTCCCGGTCGGCCGGGGAGCTGTTTTTT. The V and J genes are TRBV7-3 and TRBJ2-2; D unresolved. The CDR3 has 13 residues. The V end was cut by 4 bases, the J end by 6 bases, with 9 bases between. Germline values: CDR1 SGHTA, CDR2 FQGTGA.

V is TRBV6-1 and J is TRBJ2-7; TRBD1 matches at 7 bases. This CDR3 region has 13 residues. Losses at the gene ends were 8 bases for V and 0 bases for J; bases not matched to a gene: 4. CDR1 MNHNS and CDR2 SASEGT come from the germline V gene. Here the CDR3 DNA reads TGTGCCAGCGGACAGGAGAGCTCCTACGAGCAGTACTTC. This codes for CASGQESSYEQYF.

J is TRBJ1-1 and V is TRBV5-1; no clear D. The ends were cut back, 2 bases at V and 2 bases at J, with 13 bases in the middle. The V gene's germline CDR1 is SGHRS and CDR2 YFSETQ. This CDR3 region has 15 residues. The CDR3 region is CASSFIAGSNTEAFF. The DNA for the CDR3 is TGCGCCAGCAGCTTCATCGCGGGAAGTAACACTGAAGCTTTCTTT.